The present T cell receptor (beta chain) was sequenced within a study of blood T cell repertoires in COVID-19. At the level of the study: Donors in the United States, Italy and Spain gave samples during acute or convalescent COVID-19.

Profiling relied on immunoSEQ multiplex PCR, and the TCRdb table lists in-frame clones only, not all of them. The sample has about 210,000 clones; roughly four fifths are singletons. Participant-reported clinical history was the basis for cohort assignment. CDR1 KGHSH and CDR2 LQKENI come from the germline V gene. The junction had 2 bases not matched to a gene; V was cut back by 3 bases and J by 0 bases. This CDR3 has 17 amino acids. This clonotype originated in a man aged 35-49 years who had recovered from COVID-19. J is TRBJ2-3 and V is TRBV18, with TRBD2 matching over 14 bases. The sample comprised PBMCs or T cells enriched from blood (not recorded which). The DNA of the CDR3 is TGTGCCAGCTCACCGACTAGCGGGGGGGGAAGCACAGATACGCAGTATTTT. Translated, it gives CASSPTSGGGSTDTQYF.